Listed below are T cell receptor beta chains from one sample, sequenced in a study of OX40 agonist ivuxolimab in advanced cancers. Using immunoSEQ multiplex PCR, the repertoire was profiled, and TCRdb retains in-frame clones only, with some absent. The sample lists 37,000 or so clones; around 85% were seen once. This material consisted of CD4+ or CD8+ T cells sorted from blood, taken in a trial of the OX40 agonist ivuxolimab. The receptor source for this set is an adult with an advanced solid tumor such as melanoma, head and neck, liver or kidney cancer. Both conserved end residues are part of each CDR3.

j_call	v_call	cdr3_aa
TRBJ1-1	TRBV7-2	CASSLGFMNTEAFF
TRBJ2-7	TRBV19	CASSIDQVQSYEQYF
TRBJ1-5	TRBV12-5	CASGQGSGLPQHF
-	TRBV7-8	CASSSETGLGESGNEQYF
TRBJ1-1	TRBV7-8	CASSLGAGTEAFF
TRBJ2-1	TRBV10-2	CASSVRTGANNEQFF
TRBJ1-4	TRBV7-8	CASSARDRVGKLFF
TRBJ1-6	TRBV6-5	CASSYSGQRGSPLHF
TRBJ1-2	TRBV7-9	CASSRWTDIGYGYTF
TRBJ2-3	TRBV28	CASSGYLAGDTQYF
TRBJ1-4	TRBV6-5	CASSYRGPTTNEKLFF
TRBJ1-2	TRBV5-3	CASSLSAGGFYGYTF